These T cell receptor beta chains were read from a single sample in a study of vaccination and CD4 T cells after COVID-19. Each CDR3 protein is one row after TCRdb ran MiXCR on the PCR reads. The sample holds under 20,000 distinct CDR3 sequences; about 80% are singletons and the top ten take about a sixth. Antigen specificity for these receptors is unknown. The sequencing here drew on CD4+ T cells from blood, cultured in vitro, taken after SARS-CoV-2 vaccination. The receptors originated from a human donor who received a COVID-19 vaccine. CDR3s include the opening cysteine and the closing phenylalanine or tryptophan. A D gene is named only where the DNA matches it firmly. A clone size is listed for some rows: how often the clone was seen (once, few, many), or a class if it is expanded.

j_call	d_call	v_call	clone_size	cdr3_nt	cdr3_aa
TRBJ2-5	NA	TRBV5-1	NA	TGCGCCAGCAGCTTGGGGGGGCACCCCGAAGAGACCCAGTACTTC	CASSLGGHPEETQYF
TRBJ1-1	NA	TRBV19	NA	TGTGCCAGTAGTAGTCGGTCGCAATATGTGGACACTGAAGCTTTCTTT	CASSSRSQYVDTEAFF
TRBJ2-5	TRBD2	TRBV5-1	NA	TGCGCCAGCAGCATGCCGGGACTAGCGGAAGAGACCCAGTACTTC	CASSMPGLAEETQYF
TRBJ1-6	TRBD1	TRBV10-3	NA	TGTGCCAGCTCTTACGAGGGGGCTAGCTCCTATAATTCACCCCTCCACTTT	CASSYEGASSYNSPLHF
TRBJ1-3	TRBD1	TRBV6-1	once	TGTGCCAGCAGTGAACCGCTGACAGGGGCTGGAAACACCATATATTTT	CASSEPLTGAGNTIYF
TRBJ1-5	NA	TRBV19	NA	TGTGCCAGTACTATTTGGGGGGACGGCGGTCAGCCCCAGCATTTT	CASTIWGDGGQPQHF
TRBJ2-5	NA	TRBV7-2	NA	TGTGCCAGCAGCTTAGGTGGGGGCAAACAAGAGACCCAGTACTTC	CASSLGGGKQETQYF
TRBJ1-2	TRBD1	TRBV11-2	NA	TGTGCCAGCAGCTTACGGGACAGGGGAGGGTATGGCTACACCTTC	CASSLRDRGGYGYTF
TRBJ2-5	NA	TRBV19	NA	TGTGCCAGTGCGGGCGACGGGGACCAAGAGACCCAGTACTTC	CASAGDGDQETQYF
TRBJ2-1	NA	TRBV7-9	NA	TGTGCCAGCAGCTTAGGTGCTAGTGGACAGAGGGAGTTCTTC	CASSLGASGQREFF
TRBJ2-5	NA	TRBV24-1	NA	TGTGCCACCAGTGATTTATGGCGGGGGCGGGAGACCCAGTACTTC	CATSDLWRGRETQYF
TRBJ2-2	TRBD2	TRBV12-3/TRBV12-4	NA	TGTGCCAGCAGTTTGAATAGCGGGGATACCGGGGAGCTGTTTTTT	CASSLNSGDTGELFF
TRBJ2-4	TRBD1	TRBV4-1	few	TGCGCCAGCAGCCAACAGGGGGCTGGAGCCAAAAACATTCAGTACTTC	CASSQQGAGAKNIQYF
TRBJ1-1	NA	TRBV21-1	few	TGTGCCAGCACCCGAGAGGGGGCTGACACTGAAGCTTTCTTT	CASTREGADTEAFF
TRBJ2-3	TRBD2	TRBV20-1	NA	TGCAGTGCCTGGGTAACTAGCGGGGGAAAGACAGATACGCAGTATTTT	CSAWVTSGGKTDTQYF
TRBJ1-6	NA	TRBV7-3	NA	TGTGCCAGCTCACTGGGGAGCTCCTATAATTCACCCCTCCACTTT	CASSLGSSYNSPLHF
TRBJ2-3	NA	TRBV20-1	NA	TGCAGTGCCATTTATAGGGACCCACAGACTTTTACGCAGTATTTT	CSAIYRDPQTFTQYF
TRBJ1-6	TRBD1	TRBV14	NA	TGTGCCAGCAGCCACCGGCGATGGGGACAGGGGATGACACCCCTCCACTTT	CASSHRRWGQGMTPLHF
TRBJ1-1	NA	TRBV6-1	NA	TGTGCCAGCAGCATAAAATTTAACACTGAAGCTTTCTTT	CASSIKFNTEAFF
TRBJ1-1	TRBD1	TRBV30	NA	TGTGCCTGGAGCAGGGGGCAGAACACTGAAGCTTTCTTT	CAWSRGQNTEAFF
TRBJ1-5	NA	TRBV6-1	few	TGTGCCAGCAGCCATACAGGCCATCAGCCCCAGCATTTT	CASSHTGHQPQHF
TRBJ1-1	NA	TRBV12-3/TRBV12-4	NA	TGTGCCAGCAGTTTATTGGAAAACACTGAAGCTTTCTTT	CASSLLENTEAFF